This T cell receptor (beta chain) was recovered during a study of T cell changes during pregnancy in multiple sclerosis. Repertoires were generated with immunoSEQ multiplex PCR, while TCRdb's copy carries only in-frame clones and drops some. The sample consists of roughly 80,000 clones, more than 85% of them appearing once. This sequence was found in a female donor in good health, enrolled as a control in a pregnancy study. Sequenced material: peripheral blood, taken after pregnancy.

The CDR3 loop reads CASSLVGSQNNEQFF. CDR3 in DNA: TGTGCCAGCAGCTTGGTCGGGAGTCAGAATAATGAGCAGTTCTTC. The chain has TRBV5-4 and TRBJ2-1, with a possible D match to TRBD2 (6 bases). The ends were cut back, 0 bases at V and 7 bases at J, with 14 bases in the middle. CDR1 and CDR2 (germline): SGHNT, YYREEE (reference sequence). CDR3 length: 15 residues.